The source of this T cell receptor beta chain is a study of control samples from healthy donors and cancer patients. Sequencing was performed with immunoSEQ multiplex PCR; in TCRdb, only in-frame clones are kept and a portion is missing. Among about 120,000 clones listed, roughly 94% were seen once. This CDR3 is built from 18 residues. The germline CDR1 and CDR2 sequences are LGHNA and YSLEER. Germline trimming cut 0 bases from V and 1 base from J; bases unmatched to any gene: 6. The genes are TRBV4-3 and TRBJ2-1; 10 nucleotides align to TRBD2. The sample taken for sequencing was blood. The receptor comes from a man younger than 45 in good health. The CDR3 bases are TGCGCCAGCAGCCAAGAAGGTAGCGGGGGGCCGTCCTACAATGAGCAGTTCTTC. Amino acid sequence: CASSQEGSGGPSYNEQFF.